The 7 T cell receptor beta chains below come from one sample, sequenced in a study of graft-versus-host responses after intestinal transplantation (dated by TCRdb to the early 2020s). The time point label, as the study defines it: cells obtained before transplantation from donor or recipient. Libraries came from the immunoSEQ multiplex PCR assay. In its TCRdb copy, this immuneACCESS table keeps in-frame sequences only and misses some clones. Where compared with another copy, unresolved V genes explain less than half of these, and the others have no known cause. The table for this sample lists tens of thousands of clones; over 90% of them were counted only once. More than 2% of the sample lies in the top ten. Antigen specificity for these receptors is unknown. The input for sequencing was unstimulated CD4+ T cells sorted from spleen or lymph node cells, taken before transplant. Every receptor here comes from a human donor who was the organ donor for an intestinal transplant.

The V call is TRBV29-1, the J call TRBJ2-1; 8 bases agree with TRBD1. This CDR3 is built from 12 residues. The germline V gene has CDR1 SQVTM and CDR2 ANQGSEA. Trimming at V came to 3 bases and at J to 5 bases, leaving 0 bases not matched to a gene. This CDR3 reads CSVEDRDNEQFF. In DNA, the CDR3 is TGCAGCGTTGAGGACAGGGACAATGAGCAGTTCTTC.

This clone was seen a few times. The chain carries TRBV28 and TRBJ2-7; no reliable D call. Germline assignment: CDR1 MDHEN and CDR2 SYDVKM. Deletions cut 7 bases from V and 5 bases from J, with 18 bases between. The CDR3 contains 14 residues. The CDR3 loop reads CASTQNRNGNEQYF. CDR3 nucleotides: TGTGCCAGCACCCAAAACAGAAATGGGAACGAGCAGTACTTC.

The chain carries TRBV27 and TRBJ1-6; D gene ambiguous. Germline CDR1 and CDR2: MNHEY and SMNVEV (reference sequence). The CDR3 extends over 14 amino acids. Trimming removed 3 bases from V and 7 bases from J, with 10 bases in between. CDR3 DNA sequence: TGTGCCAGCAGTTTTGAGGGTTACAATTCACCCCTCCACTTT. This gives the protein CASSFEGYNSPLHF.

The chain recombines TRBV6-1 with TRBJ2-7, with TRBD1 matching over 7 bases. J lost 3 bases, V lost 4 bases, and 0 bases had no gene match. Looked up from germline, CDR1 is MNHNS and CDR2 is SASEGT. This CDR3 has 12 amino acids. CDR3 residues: CASSAGGYEQYF. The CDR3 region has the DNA TGTGCCAGCAGTGCAGGGGGCTACGAGCAGTACTTC.

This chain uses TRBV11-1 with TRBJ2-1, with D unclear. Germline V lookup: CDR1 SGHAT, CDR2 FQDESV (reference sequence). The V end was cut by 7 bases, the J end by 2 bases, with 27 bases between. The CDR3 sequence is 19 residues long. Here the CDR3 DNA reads TGTGCCAGCATCCTACACTACATGTCAGAACCCTTACCCTACAATGAGCAGTTCTTC. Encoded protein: CASILHYMSEPLPYNEQFF.

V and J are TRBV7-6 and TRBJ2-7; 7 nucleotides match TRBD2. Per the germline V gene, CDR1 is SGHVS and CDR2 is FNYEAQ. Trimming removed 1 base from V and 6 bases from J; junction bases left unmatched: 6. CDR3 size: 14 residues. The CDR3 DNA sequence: TGTGCCAGCAGCTTAGGGGAGGGAGCCTCCGAGCAGTACTTC. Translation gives CASSLGEGASEQYF.

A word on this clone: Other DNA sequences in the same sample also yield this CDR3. The CDR3 sequence is CASSLEYNEQFF. DNA for the CDR3: TGTGCCAGCAGCCTAGAATACAATGAGCAGTTCTTC. This sequence joins TRBV28 and TRBJ2-1, with unresolved D. In germline, CDR1 is MDHEN, CDR2 SYDVKM. This CDR3 region has 12 residues. The V end was cut by 6 bases, the J end by 4 bases, with 7 bases between.